Listed here are 29 T cell receptor beta chains from one sample, sequenced in a study of blood T cells in healthy people across ages. Primers used in a second PCR of roughly 6 to 11 cycles were a sample-barcoded 5' primer and a J-beta primer mix. TCRdb itself ran the 5' RACE reads through MiXCR, one entry per CDR3 protein. This table has roughly 410,000 distinct CDR3 sequences, approximately 47% appearing once. Material: blood. The source of these receptors is a man aged 60 to 75 in good health.

This clonotype was seen ten or more times. The chain uses TRBV7-9 and TRBJ2-7, with 7 bases that match TRBD1. The CDR3 has 14 residues. J gave up 5 bases and V 2 bases, and 6 bases lay outside the gene matches. Germline V gives CDR1 SEHNR, CDR2 FQNEAQ (reference sequence). CDR3 bases: TGTGCCAGCAGCTTACTACAGGGGATCCACGAGCAGTACTTC. This sequence encodes CASSLLQGIHEQYF.

V usage is TRBV6-6 and J usage is TRBJ2-1; possibly TRBD2 for D (6 bases). CDR1 is MNHNY and CDR2 is SVGAGI in the germline V gene (reference sequence). V dropped 4 bases and J dropped 4 bases, with 11 bases sitting between them. This CDR3 is built from 14 residues. The CDR3 loop is CASSSGDSYNEQFF. DNA of the CDR3: TGTGCCAGCAGTTCTGGGGACTCGTACAATGAGCAGTTCTTC.

This clonotype was detected only a few times. This chain joins TRBV27 and TRBJ2-7; 8 bases map to TRBD1. CDR1 is MNHEY, CDR2 SMNVEV, per germline (reference sequence). Trimming at V came to 4 bases and at J to 2 bases, leaving 4 bases not matched to a gene. The CDR3 totals 14 residues. The CDR3 DNA is TGTGCCAGCAGTTGGGGGACAGGACCCTACGAGCAGTACTTC. This translates into CASSWGTGPYEQYF.

J is TRBJ1-1 and V is TRBV12-3 or TRBV12-4, with 8 nucleotides matching TRBD1. The CDR3 spans 14 residues. Trimming removed 6 bases from V and 4 bases from J; junction bases left unmatched: 7. CDR3 residues: CASRSGGGGTEAFF. The CDR3 DNA reads TGTGCCAGCAGGTCAGGGGGCGGGGGCACTGAAGCTTTCTTT.

As for this clonotype: A much larger clone is a single base away; this may be a read error. CDR3 region: CASSPRARDNPANEQYF. CDR3 nucleotides: TGTGCCAGCAGCCCGAGAGCTAGGGACAACCCCGCCAATGAGCAGTACTTC. The V call is TRBV7-2, the J call TRBJ2-1; a weak D match, TRBD1 (6 bases). The J call is doubtful: the DNA matches TRBJ2-7 better. Germline lookup yields CDR1 SGHTA and CDR2 FQGNSA. CDR3 length: 17 amino acids.

The chain recombines TRBV24-1 with TRBJ2-1, with 12 bases aligning to TRBD1. Germline CDR1 and CDR2: KGHDR and SFDVKD. After removal of 4 bases from V and 8 bases from J, the junction contained 5 bases not matched to a gene. The CDR3 is made up of 15 amino acids. This chain's CDR3 is CATSEPGTGGDEQFF. The CDR3 region has the DNA TGTGCCACCAGTGAGCCCGGGACAGGGGGCGATGAGCAGTTCTTC.

This chain connects TRBV4-1 to TRBJ2-5; TRBD2 matches 10 bases. The CDR3 has 15 amino acids. V shed 4 bases, J shed 2 bases, and the junction held 4 bases outside the gene matches. From germline, CDR1 is MGHRA and CDR2 YSYEKL. CDR3 amino acids: CASSPMGLAQETQYF. The CDR3 DNA reads TGCGCCAGCAGCCCCATGGGACTAGCGCAAGAGACCCAGTACTTC.

The rearrangement links TRBV29-1 to TRBJ2-5; D gene ambiguous. Trimming left V 4 bases short and J 5 bases short, with 11 bases between. The CDR3 contains 12 residues. CDR1 is SQVTM and CDR2 is ANQGSEA in the germline V gene. CDR3 nucleotide sequence: TGCAGCGTTGTTGGGCCCAGGGAGACCCAGTACTTC. This encodes CSVVGPRETQYF.

The sample holds many counts of this clonotype. This sequence joins TRBV7-9 and TRBJ1-1, with D perhaps matching TRBD1 (5 bases). V was clipped by 4 bases and J by 2 bases, with 14 bases between them. The CDR3 is 15 amino acids. Germline V gene data show CDR1 as SEHNR and CDR2 as FQNEAQ (reference sequence). Here the CDR3 DNA reads TGTGCCAGCAGCTATACCCGGGACTCAAACACTGAAGCTTTCTTT. Translated, it gives CASSYTRDSNTEAFF.

This clonotype was picked up a small number of times. The chain links TRBV18 to TRBJ1-1; a possible D gene is TRBD1 (5 bases). V was pared by 4 bases and J by 1 base, with 10 bases between. CDR3 size: 14 residues. CDR1 and CDR2 (germline): KGHSH, LQKENI. CDR3 in amino acids: CASSLPGENTEAFF. CDR3 DNA sequence: TGTGCCAGCTCACTCCCGGGGGAGAACACTGAAGCTTTCTTT.

In DNA, the CDR3 is TGTGCCAGCAGCCAAGAGATGAGGAACACTGAAGCTTTCTTT. Protein sequence: CASSQEMRNTEAFF. The gene calls are TRBV14 and TRBJ1-1, with D unclear. In germline, CDR1 is SGHDN, CDR2 FVKESK. V was pared by 0 bases and J by 1 base, with 6 bases between. The CDR3 contains 14 residues.

A remark on this clonotype: This could be a read error, since a much larger clone is one nucleotide away. The chain links TRBV6-5 to TRBJ2-3; 9 bases fit TRBD2. This CDR3 comprises 15 residues. In germline, CDR1 is MNHEY, CDR2 SVGAGI. CDR3 loop: CAGSYSVAGADTQYF. In DNA, the CDR3 is TGTGCCGGCAGTTACTCGGTAGCGGGAGCAGATACGCAGTATTTT.

This chain uses TRBV7-9 with TRBJ2-5, with 7 bases lining up with TRBD2. The J call could be wrong; TRBJ2-7 is a better fit for the DNA end. This CDR3 is built from 12 residues. Germline V gene sequence: CDR1 SEHNR, CDR2 FQNEAQ (reference sequence). The CDR3 is CASRGRGDEQYF. CDR3 in DNA: TGTGCCAGCAGGGGTCGGGGGGACGAGCAGTACTTC.

The V call is TRBV20-1, the J call TRBJ2-3; D gene uncertain. Germline CDR1 DFQATT, CDR2 SNEGSKA (reference sequence). The CDR3 has 12 residues. Trimming cost V 5 bases and J 2 bases, with 8 bases left between them. CDR3 in amino acids: CSALDFTDTQYF. The CDR3 coding sequence is TGCAGTGCTTTAGACTTCACAGATACGCAGTATTTT.

This clonotype showed up just a few times. The chain employs TRBV4-3 and TRBJ1-6; possibly TRBD1 for D (5 bases). The length of the CDR3 is 12 residues. Looked up from germline, CDR1 is LGHNA and CDR2 is YSLEER. The V end was cut by 8 bases, the J end by 10 bases, with 12 bases between. This chain's CDR3 is CASSRGESPLHF. Here the CDR3 DNA reads TGCGCCAGCTCCCGAGGGGAATCACCCCTCCACTTT.

This clonotype has just a few counts. The chain has TRBV3-1 and TRBJ2-3; 14 bases fit TRBD2. Losses at the gene ends were 3 bases for V and 4 bases for J; bases not matched to a gene: 9. From germline, CDR1 is LGHDT and CDR2 YNNKEL (reference sequence). The CDR3 consists of 18 residues. Written as DNA, the CDR3 is TGTGCCAGCAGCCAGGGAAGGACTAGCGGGAGGACGGCAGATACGCAGTATTTT. It specifies CASSQGRTSGRTADTQYF.

The chain carries TRBV4-3 and TRBJ2-1; no firm D call. The CDR3 length is 14 residues. Germline CDR1 and CDR2: LGHNA and YSLEER. Between the trimmed V and J ends, which lost 0 bases and 1 base, there was a span of 4 bases. CDR3 nucleotide sequence: TGCGCCAGCAGCCAAGATATATCCTACAATGAGCAGTTCTTC. The encoded protein is CASSQDISYNEQFF.

The rearrangement joins TRBV7-2 to TRBJ2-1; TRBD2 agrees at 8 bases. The CDR3 runs 19 residues. Germline loops: CDR1 SGHTA, CDR2 FQGNSA. V gave up 0 bases and J gave up 4 bases; unmatched junction bases: 14. CDR3 nucleotides: TGTGCCAGCAGCTTAGCGGAGCCGACCGGGACTAGGAGATACAATGAGCAGTTCTTC. It encodes CASSLAEPTGTRRYNEQFF.

This clonotype was seen only once. The rearrangement uses TRBV10-3 and TRBJ2-3, with D possibly matching TRBD2 (7 bases). Germline V lookup: CDR1 ENHRY, CDR2 SYGVKD. Trimming cost V 7 bases and J 1 base, with 12 bases left between them. The CDR3 runs 14 residues. For the CDR3, the DNA is TGTGCCATCACGGGGGGCAGCCGCACAGATACGCAGTATTTT. This codes for CAITGGSRTDTQYF.

This chain links TRBV11-2 with TRBJ2-1; D is unclear. V lost 1 base and J 8 bases, leaving 15 bases between the germline ends. The CDR3 is 15 amino acids. CDR1 and CDR2 (germline): SGHAT, FQNNGV. The CDR3 protein is CASSLVGLAGDEQFF. CDR3 in DNA: TGTGCCAGCAGCTTAGTCGGCTTAGCTGGCGATGAGCAGTTCTTC.

This clonotype was detected a few times. V gene TRBV12-3 or TRBV12-4 combines with J gene TRBJ2-6; a weak D match, TRBD1 (6 bases). The CDR3 has 15 amino acids. The ends were cut back, 2 bases at V and 3 bases at J, with 8 bases in the middle. CDR3 sequence: CASSLQGIGANVLTF. CDR3 bases: TGTGCCAGCAGTTTACAGGGGATTGGGGCCAACGTCCTGACTTTC.

The chain employs TRBV7-2 and TRBJ2-1; D not resolved. CDR3 length equals 17 residues. Trimming removed 0 bases at V and 0 bases at J, with 12 bases between. Per germline, CDR1 SGHTA and CDR2 FQGNSA. The CDR3 spells CASSLAIGLPSYNEQFF. For the CDR3, the DNA is TGTGCCAGCAGCTTAGCGATTGGCTTGCCCTCCTACAATGAGCAGTTCTTC.

This clonotype was detected ten times or more. The V gene is TRBV7-2, the J gene TRBJ2-7; D not certain. The CDR3 spans 14 residues. CDR1 and CDR2 (germline): SGHTA, FQGNSA. V lost 2 bases and J lost 0, with 8 bases in between. The CDR3 DNA follows: TGTGCCAGCAGCTTAAGTTCCACCTCCTACGAGCAGTACTTC. As protein: CASSLSSTSYEQYF.

The V call is TRBV5-1, the J call TRBJ2-3, with TRBD2 as a possible D gene (6 bases). CDR1 is SGHRS and CDR2 is YFSETQ in the germline V gene. This CDR3 spans 15 amino acids. V shed 1 base and J shed 0 bases, with 9 bases lying between them. The CDR3 DNA sequence: TGCGCCAGCAGCTTGCGCGGGATAAGCACAGATACGCAGTATTTT. It yields the protein CASSLRGISTDTQYF. Full variable domain (rest looked up from reference TRBV5-1 and TRBJ2-3): KAGVTQTPRYLIKTRGQQVTLSCSPISGHRSVSWYQQTPGQGLQFLFEYFSETQRNKGNFPGRFSGRQFSNSRSEMNVSTLELGDSALYLCASSLRGISTDTQYFGPGTRLTVL.

The V gene is TRBV28, the J gene TRBJ2-1; no definite D call. Per the germline V gene, CDR1 is MDHEN and CDR2 is SYDVKM. CDR3 size: 15 residues. Trimming cost V 4 bases and J 6 bases, with 16 bases left between them. For the CDR3, the DNA is TGTGCCAGCAGTTCTCTGGGAAGTCTACTCAATGAGCAGTTCTTC. Protein: CASSSLGSLLNEQFF. Full variable domain (missing parts from reference TRBV28 and TRBJ2-1): DVKVTQSSRYLVKRTGEKVFLECVQDMDHENMFWYRQDPGLGLRLIYFSYDVKMKEKGDIPEGYSVSREKKERFSLILESASTNQTSMYLCASSSLGSLLNEQFFGPGTRLTVL.

The CDR3 here is CASSLALSYEQYF. CDR3 DNA sequence: TGTGCCAGCTCACTTGCGCTGTCCTACGAGCAGTACTTC. The genes are TRBV18 and TRBJ2-7, with unresolved D. The CDR3 consists of 13 residues. CDR1 is KGHSH, CDR2 LQKENI, per germline. V lost 4 bases and J lost 1, with 8 bases in between.

This sequence joins TRBV7-9 and TRBJ2-3; perhaps D is TRBD1 or TRBD2 (5 bases each). The germline gives CDR1 SEHNR, CDR2 FQNEAQ (reference sequence). Trimming cost V 5 bases and J 1 base, with 10 bases left between them. The CDR3 extends over 14 amino acids. This chain's CDR3 is CASSQKGRTDTQYF. In DNA form, the CDR3 reads TGTGCCAGCAGCCAGAAGGGACGCACAGATACGCAGTATTTT.

V and J are TRBV5-3 and TRBJ2-4; D is unclear. TRBV5-3 is labeled an ORF, and its function is uncertain. The CDR3 has 16 residues. Trimming left V 0 bases short and J 2 bases short, with 12 bases between. For the CDR3, the DNA is TGTGCCAGAAGCTTGGCAGACGGGCGATCCAAAAACATTCAGTACTTC. Translating it yields CARSLADGRSKNIQYF.

This clonotype was seen only a few times. The V call is TRBV20-1, the J call TRBJ1-2; 8 bases agree with TRBD1. Unmatched junction bases numbered 4, after V lost 6 bases and J lost 1 base. Germline V gives CDR1 DFQATT, CDR2 SNEGSKA (reference sequence). CDR3 length: 13 amino acids. The CDR3 bases are TGCAGTGCGCCGACAGGGGATAACTATGGCTACACCTTC. This codes for CSAPTGDNYGYTF.